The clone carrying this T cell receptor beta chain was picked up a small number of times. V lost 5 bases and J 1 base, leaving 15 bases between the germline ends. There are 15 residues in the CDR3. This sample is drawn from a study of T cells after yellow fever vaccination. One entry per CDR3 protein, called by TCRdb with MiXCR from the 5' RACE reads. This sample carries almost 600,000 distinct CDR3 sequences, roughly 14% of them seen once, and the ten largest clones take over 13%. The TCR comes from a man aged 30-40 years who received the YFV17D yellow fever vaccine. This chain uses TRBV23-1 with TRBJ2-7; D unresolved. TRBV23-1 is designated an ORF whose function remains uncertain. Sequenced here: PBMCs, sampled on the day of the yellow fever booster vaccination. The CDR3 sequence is CASSGSYSESYEQYF. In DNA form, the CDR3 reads TGCGCCAGCAGTGGTAGCTACAGCGAGTCCTACGAGCAGTACTTC.